Listed here are 9 T cell receptor beta chains from one sample, sequenced in a study of CD8 T cells in Susac syndrome. Random hexamers primed reverse transcription of about 0.45 to 1 ug RNA. TCRdb reanalysed the immunoSEQ multiplex PCR reads using MiXCR and keeps one entry per CDR3 protein. The table shows about 440,000 distinct CDR3 sequences, with 85% occurring only once. Sequenced: CD8+ T cells from PBMCs. The source of these receptors is a human donor with multiple sclerosis.

The chain has TRBV25-1 and TRBJ2-5; D is perhaps TRBD1 (5 bases). The CDR3 spans 12 residues. Germline V lookup: CDR1 MGHDK, CDR2 SYGVNS. V was pared by 10 bases and J by 2 bases, with 11 bases between. The CDR3 here is CATTRDQETQYF. The CDR3 region has the DNA TGTGCCACCACCAGGGATCAAGAGACCCAGTACTTC.

A few counts support this clonotype. V and J are TRBV28 and TRBJ1-1, with a possible D match to TRBD1 (6 bases). Germline CDR1 and CDR2: MDHEN and SYDVKM. This CDR3 is 14 amino acids long. V was shortened by 4 bases and J by 0 bases, with 9 bases between the two germline ends. The CDR3 coding sequence is TGTGCCAGCAGTTCCGGGGGCTTGAACACTGAAGCTTTCTTT. Translation gives CASSSGGLNTEAFF.

The gene calls are TRBV2 and TRBJ1-5; D gene ambiguous. Trimming cost V 6 bases and J 0 bases, with 21 bases left between them. Germline assignment: CDR1 SNHLY and CDR2 FYNNEI. CDR3 size: 18 residues. CDR3 protein: CASSQIVGIPSSNQPQHF. The CDR3 coding sequence is TGTGCCAGCAGCCAGATAGTTGGGATCCCTTCTAGCAATCAGCCCCAGCATTTT.

The gene calls are TRBV10-3 and TRBJ1-5, with D perhaps TRBD1 (5 bases). Per germline, CDR1 ENHRY and CDR2 SYGVKD. Trimming left V 4 bases short and J 3 bases short, with 19 bases between. CDR3 size: 17 residues. The CDR3 bases are TGTGCCATCAGTGGCACTCCCGGGACCAGATCCAATCAGCCCCAGCATTTT. Protein sequence: CAISGTPGTRSNQPQHF.

The chain uses TRBV25-1 and TRBJ2-1; 7 positions match TRBD2. Germline assignment: CDR1 MGHDK and CDR2 SYGVNS. The CDR3 totals 14 residues. V lost 2 bases and J lost 8; bases outside the gene matches: 6. CDR3: CASSEKGGGYEQFF. In DNA form, the CDR3 reads TGTGCCAGCAGTGAAAAAGGCGGGGGATATGAGCAGTTCTTC.

This clonotype was recorded once. The chain joins TRBV10-2 to TRBJ2-3; D may be TRBD1 (6 bases). CDR1 WSHSY and CDR2 SAAADI come from the germline V gene. The V and J ends lost 4 bases and 2 bases respectively, with 16 bases between them. CDR3 length: 16 residues. CDR3 region: CASSVTSQGNTDTQYF. Here the CDR3 DNA reads TGCGCCAGCAGTGTGACGAGCCAGGGGAACACAGATACGCAGTATTTT.

The V gene is TRBV29-1, the J gene TRBJ1-2; D is uncertain. Germline V gives CDR1 SQVTM, CDR2 ANQGSEA. V lost 3 bases and J lost 8, with 13 bases in between. This CDR3 is built from 12 residues. CDR3 loop: CSVDGNTLGYTF. The CDR3 bases are TGCAGCGTTGACGGCAACACGCTAGGCTACACCTTC. Looking up the rest from reference TRBV29-1 and TRBJ1-2 gives the full variable domain: SAVISQKPSRDICQRGTSLTIQCQVDSQVTMMFWYRQQPGQSLTLIATANQGSEATYESGFVIDKFPISRPNLTFSTLTVSNMSPEDSSIYLCSVDGNTLGYTFGSGTRLTVV.

This chain connects TRBV5-6 to TRBJ2-7; TRBD1 is a possible D gene (6 bases). Per germline, CDR1 SGHDT and CDR2 YYEEEE. Trimming removed 3 bases at V and 5 bases at J, with 9 bases between. The CDR3 loop spans 12 amino acids. CDR3 nucleotide sequence: TGTGCCAGCAGCTGGGACATTGACGAGCAGTACTTC. Translating gives CASSWDIDEQYF.

This clonotype occurred a few times. The chain carries TRBV6-5 and TRBJ1-1; D gene uncertain. Per germline, CDR1 MNHEY and CDR2 SVGAGI. Between the trimmed V and J ends, which lost 2 bases and 3 bases, there was a span of 10 bases. This CDR3 is 14 amino acids long. CDR3 DNA sequence: TGTGCCAGCAGTTACGATCGGAGCGACACTGAAGCTTTCTTT. This codes for CASSYDRSDTEAFF.